The next 16 T cell receptor beta chains were all read from a single sample in a study of neoadjuvant anti-PD-1 for oral cavity cancer. Assay: immunoSEQ multiplex PCR; the TCRdb copy retains only in-frame clones and omits some. The table records some 71,000 clones, around 83% of them present only once. The sample here was PBMCs, taken before nivolumab (anti-PD-1) treatment. Receptor source: a person aged 35-80 years with oral cavity squamous cell carcinoma.

The chain uses TRBV27 and TRBJ2-2; TRBD2 might be the D (5 bases). The germline CDR1 and CDR2 sequences are MNHEY and SMNVEV (reference sequence). The CDR3 extends over 16 amino acids. The V end was cut by 5 bases, the J end by 1 base, with 14 bases between. CDR3 coding DNA: TGTGCCAGCAGTCCGTATCCACTAGAGAACACCGGGGAGCTGTTTTTT. Translating gives CASSPYPLENTGELFF.

The rearrangement links TRBV9 to TRBJ1-1, with TRBD1 matching 9 bases. The trim removed 6 bases at V and 5 bases at J, leaving 17 bases unmatched. The CDR3 runs 17 residues. CDR1 and CDR2 from the germline V gene are SGDLS and YYNGEE. The CDR3 DNA reads as TGTGCCAGCACGAGAACAGGGGGCAATTTCAAAGGGACTGAAGCTTTCTTT. Translation: CASTRTGGNFKGTEAFF.

J is TRBJ1-5 and V is TRBV6-1, with D maybe TRBD1 (6 bases). Trimming took 5 bases from V and 2 from J, leaving 13 bases between them. Germline V lookup: CDR1 MNHNS, CDR2 SASEGT. The length of the CDR3 is 15 residues. CDR3 region: CASSPGAVGNQPQHF. CDR3 nucleotides: TGTGCCAGCAGTCCAGGGGCGGTTGGCAATCAGCCCCAGCATTTT.

The chain recombines TRBV27 with TRBJ2-7; D may match TRBD1 or TRBD2 (5 bases each). The CDR3 consists of 14 residues. V lost 4 bases, J lost 6 bases, and 16 bases lay in between. CDR1 is MNHEY and CDR2 is SMNVEV in the germline V gene (reference sequence). CDR3 in amino acids: CASSSQGRLGEQYF. The CDR3 DNA sequence: TGTGCCAGCAGTTCTCAGGGACGGCTGGGCGAGCAGTACTTC.

V and J are TRBV18 and TRBJ1-2; 7 nucleotides match TRBD1. The CDR3 covers 15 residues. The ends lost 3 bases at V and 4 bases at J; junction bases unmatched: 8. Germline values: CDR1 KGHSH, CDR2 LQKENI. CDR3 loop: CASSPPADRFYGYTF. The DNA for the CDR3 is TGTGCCAGCTCACCTCCAGCGGACAGGTTCTATGGCTACACCTTC. The complete variable domain, with remaining parts taken from reference TRBV18 and TRBJ1-2, reads NAGVMQNPRHLVRRRGQEARLRCSPMKGHSHVYWYRQLPEEGLKFMVYLQKENIIDESGMPKERFSAEFPKEGPSILRIQQVVRGDSAAYFCASSPPADRFYGYTFGSGTRLTVV.

The rearrangement uses TRBV5-1 and TRBJ2-1; D is unresolved. V lost 2 bases and J 1 base, leaving 13 bases between the germline ends. The CDR3 runs to 16 residues. Germline lookup yields CDR1 SGHRS and CDR2 YFSETQ. The CDR3 DNA is TGCGCCAGCAGCTTTTCTGGGAAAGGGTCCTACAATGAGCAGTTCTTC. Protein sequence: CASSFSGKGSYNEQFF.

This clone has a single count. This rearrangement joins TRBV5-6 to TRBJ2-2; 7 bases align to TRBD2. CDR1 is SGHDT and CDR2 is YYEEEE in the germline V gene. The CDR3 extends over 15 amino acids. With 3 bases clipped from V and 1 base from J, the junction kept 3 bases outside the gene matches. The chain's CDR3 is CASSSTGGNTGELFF. DNA of the CDR3: TGTGCCAGCAGCTCCACGGGAGGGAACACCGGGGAGCTGTTTTTT.

The gene calls are TRBV14 and TRBJ2-1; a possible D gene is TRBD2 (6 bases). The germline V gene has CDR1 SGHDN and CDR2 FVKESK. This CDR3 is 13 amino acids long. Trimming removed 5 bases at V and 9 bases at J, with 14 bases between. In DNA, the CDR3 is TGTGCCAGCAGCGTGGTCGGGGGAAGTGAGCAGTTCTTC. It translates to CASSVVGGSEQFF.

This chain uses TRBV4-1 with TRBJ2-5, with D unresolved. The CDR3 loop spans 18 amino acids. Germline CDR1 and CDR2: MGHRA and YSYEKL. Trimming stripped 0 bases from V and 5 bases from J, with 22 bases between. The DNA of the CDR3 is TGCGCCAGCAGCCAAGATAAGGGCACAAGTGCGTATCGGGAGACCCAGTACTTC. This gives the protein CASSQDKGTSAYRETQYF.

The chain employs TRBV25-1 and TRBJ1-4; TRBD1 is a possible D gene (5 bases). The germline V gene has CDR1 MGHDK and CDR2 SYGVNS. The CDR3 is 14 residues long. V was clipped by 7 bases and J by 4 bases, with 13 bases between them. DNA of the CDR3: TGTGCCAGCACCGGGACTTCCTTTAATGAAAAACTGTTTTTT. The encoded protein is CASTGTSFNEKLFF.

This chain connects TRBV30 to TRBJ1-1; D unclear. The germline gives CDR1 GTSNPN, CDR2 SVGIG (reference sequence). V lost 5 bases and J lost 1, with 5 bases in between. CDR3 length: 11 residues. The CDR3 DNA reads as TGTGCCTGGGGTCAGAACACTGAAGCTTTCTTT. It is translated as CAWGQNTEAFF.

The sample holds one count of this clone. The rearrangement joins TRBV6-1 to TRBJ2-7; TRBD1 matches at 9 bases. With V trimmed by 6 bases and J by 1 base, 7 bases remained unmatched. From germline, CDR1 is MNHNS and CDR2 SASEGT. The CDR3 runs 15 residues. The DNA for the CDR3 is TGTGCCAGCAGCAGAGGGACAGGGCGGTCCTACGAGCAGTACTTC. It encodes CASSRGTGRSYEQYF.

This chain joins TRBV27 and TRBJ2-7; D remains ambiguous. Germline V CDR1 and CDR2: MNHEY, SMNVEV (reference sequence). The CDR3 consists of 14 residues. V was shortened by 0 bases and J by 4 bases, with 10 bases between the two germline ends. CDR3 sequence: CASSLSQNTYEQYF. The CDR3 nucleotides are TGTGCCAGCAGTTTATCCCAGAATACATACGAGCAGTACTTC.

The chain employs TRBV19 and TRBJ1-1; D gene ambiguous. The CDR3 runs to 14 residues. With 3 bases removed from V and 7 bases from J, the gap between germline ends came to 15 bases. Germline loops: CDR1 LNHDA, CDR2 SQIVND (reference sequence). CDR3 coding DNA: TGTGCCAGTAGTATGGCCCTAGGGCAGCTTGAAGCTTTCTTT. Protein sequence: CASSMALGQLEAFF.

This clone was seen a single time. The chain combines TRBV29-1 with TRBJ2-3, with a weak D call TRBD2 (6 bases). Germline CDR1 and CDR2: SQVTM and ANQGSEA. This CDR3 is built from 13 residues. Deletions cut 4 bases from V and 0 bases from J, with 8 bases between. In DNA form, the CDR3 reads TGCAGCGTTGGGCGGGGTAGCACAGATACGCAGTATTTT. The encoded protein is CSVGRGSTDTQYF.

The J gene is TRBJ2-3, the V gene TRBV4-1; D is possibly TRBD2 (5 bases). This CDR3 has 18 amino acids. Trimming shortened V by 4 bases and J by 3 bases, and 23 bases separated the two germline ends. Per the germline V gene, CDR1 is MGHRA and CDR2 is YSYEKL. CDR3 sequence reads: CASSRTGLIGGGTDTQYF. The CDR3 DNA reads as TGCGCCAGCAGCCGAACTGGCCTGATAGGAGGAGGTACAGATACGCAGTATTTT.